This T cell receptor beta chain was sequenced for a study of T cell repertoires in cytomegalovirus infection. Study details: The study used recently identified HLA-C-restricted and well-studied HLA-B-restricted CMV epitopes. Indications of both CMV infection and matching HLA type were provided by public TCR beta signatures.

Study results and limitations: The ex vivo response showed dominance by HLA-C-restricted CMV-specific TCR beta clonotypes. Carriers of CMV and the relevant HLA type were discriminated by public TCR beta frequency.

Each CDR3 protein gets one entry after TCRdb re-called the reads with MiXCR. The sample consists of roughly 800,000 distinct CDR3 sequences, roughly 29% of them appearing once. The germline V gene encodes CDR1 SGHKS and CDR2 YYEKEE (reference sequence). The CDR3 loop spans 14 amino acids. V was pared by 6 bases and J by 3 bases, with 8 bases of the junction left unmatched. Notes on this clonotype: Its antigen is not known.

This specimen consisted of cultured CD8+ T cells from PBMCs, obtained from culture after CMV antigen stimulation. The rearrangement joins TRBV5-5 to TRBJ1-2, with TRBD1 identical over 7 bases. The sequence came from a human donor in good health (CMV status not recorded). Some clones in this sample may be carry-over from other donors' samples. The CDR3 spells CASISGQKYYGYTF. The CDR3 DNA follows: TGTGCCAGCATTTCGGGACAGAAATACTATGGCTACACCTTC. The complete variable domain, with remaining parts taken from reference TRBV5-5 and TRBJ1-2, reads DAGVTQSPTHLIKTRGQQVTLRCSPISGHKSVSWYQQVLGQGPQFIFQYYEKEERGRGNFPDRFSARQFPNYSSELNVNALLLGDSALYLCASISGQKYYGYTFGSGTRLTVV.